The 31 T cell receptor beta chains presented below share a single source sample, sequenced in a study of metastatic and nonmetastatic thyroid tumors (dated by TCRdb to about 2020). The library was generated by PCR. The sequencer listed for this sample is Illumina HiSeq 4000. TCRdb reworked the public reads: Q25 trimming with fastp, MiXCR clone assembly, productive beta chains retained. This sample comprises roughly 30,000 clones, over 15% of them detected only once. The ten largest clones take up around 7.2% of the sample. No treatment had been received by any patient before thyroid surgery. Sequences were obtained from blood. These receptors came from a female donor with papillary thyroid cancer or a benign thyroid nodule (not recorded which). Some clones in this sample may be carry-over from other donors' samples.

This clone showed up many times. The chain employs TRBV24-1 and TRBJ2-3; 10 bases match TRBD1. Germline V gene sequence: CDR1 KGHDR, CDR2 SFDVKD. V shed 1 base and J 4 bases; nucleotides not matched to a gene: 10. This CDR3 region has 18 residues. The CDR3 loop is CATSDLDPGQGSSDTQYF. CDR3 nucleotide sequence: TGTGCCACCAGTGATTTAGACCCGGGACAGGGGTCCTCAGATACGCAGTATTTT.

The genes are TRBV4-2 and TRBJ1-6; TRBD1 might be the D (6 bases). V was clipped by 0 bases and J by 13 bases, with 22 bases between them. CDR1 is LGHNA, CDR2 YNFKEQ, per germline. The CDR3 extends over 17 amino acids. The CDR3 nucleotides are TGTGCCAGCAGCCAAGAGGGTTTCGGGGGGGCCGGGGACCCCCTCCACTTT. Its translation: CASSQEGFGGAGDPLHF.

This clone was seen at least ten times. The chain has TRBV5-4 and TRBJ2-7; 9 bases line up with TRBD2. Germline CDR1 and CDR2: SGHNT and YYREEE (reference sequence). The V gene end was trimmed by 4 bases and the J gene end by 0 bases; junction bases not matched to a gene: 8. This CDR3 contains 16 residues. In DNA, the CDR3 is TGTGCCAGCAGCGGAGCGGGGGGAGCCCCCTCCTACGAGCAGTACTTC. Amino acids: CASSGAGGAPSYEQYF.

V gene TRBV28 combines with J gene TRBJ2-3; TRBD2 aligns across 7 bases. V was clipped by 3 bases and J by 4 bases; unmatched bases: 10. This CDR3 region has 16 residues. Germline CDR1 is MDHEN and CDR2 is SYDVKM. CDR3 DNA: TGTGCCAGCAGTTTGGAAGCGGGGCGGGGCCCAGATACGCAGTATTTT. Translated, it gives CASSLEAGRGPDTQYF.

This clone was observed a few times. The V gene is TRBV27, the J gene TRBJ2-7, with 12 bases lining up with TRBD2. Germline CDR1 is MNHEY and CDR2 is SMNVEV (reference sequence). With V trimmed by 6 bases and J by 3 bases, 9 bases remained unmatched. CDR3 length: 16 amino acids. The CDR3 is CASSILAGGISYEQYF. In nucleotides, the CDR3 is TGTGCCAGCAGCATCCTAGCGGGAGGGATCAGCTACGAGCAGTACTTC.

This clone is classed as large. This chain links TRBV2 with TRBJ2-5, with D perhaps TRBD2 (5 bases). Germline CDR1 is SNHLY and CDR2 is FYNNEI. The length of the CDR3 is 14 residues. V shed 4 bases and J shed 4 bases, with 13 bases lying between them. CDR3 loop: CASSGTGSGETQYF. CDR3 nucleotide sequence: TGTGCCAGCAGTGGGACTGGGTCCGGAGAGACCCAGTACTTC.

This clone was counted a few times. The CDR3 sequence is CASSIAEQGRGYTF. The CDR3 DNA reads as TGTGCCAGTAGTATAGCGGAACAGGGGAGAGGCTACACCTTC. The chain joins TRBV19 to TRBJ1-2; TRBD1 matches at 7 bases. V shed 1 base and J 8 bases; nucleotides not matched to a gene: 7. The CDR3 is 14 amino acids. The germline gives CDR1 LNHDA, CDR2 SQIVND (reference sequence).

This clone was seen ten or more times. The genes are TRBV6-1 and TRBJ1-5; D remains ambiguous. The germline CDR1 and CDR2 sequences are MNHNS and SASEGT. Trimming left V 3 bases short and J 0 bases short, with 9 bases between. CDR3 size: 15 residues. The CDR3 is CASSDRLNSNQPQHF. CDR3 in DNA: TGTGCCAGCAGTGACCGACTGAATAGCAATCAGCCCCAGCATTTT.

This clone is labeled as medium-sized. The chain carries TRBV27 and TRBJ2-1; 10 bases agree with TRBD2. This CDR3 comprises 16 residues. Losses at the gene ends were 7 bases for V and 2 bases for J; bases not matched to a gene: 8. The V gene's germline CDR1 is MNHEY and CDR2 SMNVEV (reference sequence). The CDR3 coding sequence is TGTGCCAGCACCCCGGTTAGCGGGAGGCCCTACAATGAGCAGTTCTTC. The encoded protein is CASTPVSGRPYNEQFF.

This clone was picked up many times. Other DNA sequences of this sample code for an identical CDR3. CDR3 sequence (DNA): TGTGCCAGCAGTGACGTTGTGTTGGGGGGGGAAAAACTGTTTTTT. Residues: CASSDVVLGGEKLFF. The rearrangement uses TRBV2 and TRBJ1-4; perhaps TRBD1 as D (5 bases). Trimming took 3 bases from V and 8 from J, leaving 16 bases between them. Germline CDR1 and CDR2: SNHLY and FYNNEI. The CDR3 spans 15 residues.

This clone was counted many times. The chain combines TRBV15 with TRBJ2-6; D is unresolved. The CDR3 runs to 15 residues. Deletions cut 6 bases from V and 4 bases from J, with 13 bases between. Germline V gene data show CDR1 as LNHNV and CDR2 as YYDKDF (reference sequence). CDR3 nucleotide sequence: TGTGCCACCAGTGAACCTCCCTCCGGGGCCAACGTCCTGACTTTC. Protein sequence: CATSEPPSGANVLTF. The full variable domain, completed using reference TRBV15 and TRBJ2-6, is DAMVIQNPRYQVTQFGKPVTLSCSQTLNHNVMYWYQQKSSQAPKLLFHYYDKDFNNEADTPDNFQSRRPNTSFCFLDIRSPGLGDTAMYLCATSEPPSGANVLTFGAGSRLTVL.

This clone was picked up many times. The V call is TRBV4-3, the J call TRBJ2-3; perhaps TRBD2 as D (5 bases). The CDR3 loop spans 14 amino acids. Trimming pared 3 bases from V and 4 bases from J, leaving 11 bases between. CDR1 and CDR2 from the germline V gene are LGHNA and YSLEER. The CDR3 loop is CASSQRERADTQYF. CDR3 sequence (DNA): TGCGCCAGCAGCCAGCGCGAGAGGGCAGATACGCAGTATTTT.

The table lists this clone with many counts. V usage is TRBV11-1 and J usage is TRBJ2-5, with D perhaps TRBD1 (5 bases). The CDR3 is 13 residues long. From germline, CDR1 is SGHAT and CDR2 FQDESV (reference sequence). V gave up 2 bases and J gave up 5 bases, with 9 bases separating them. The CDR3 bases are TGTGCCAGCAGCTTAAACAGGATGGAGACCCAGTACTTC. As protein: CASSLNRMETQYF.

This chain connects TRBV30 to TRBJ1-5, with D possibly TRBD1 on 5 matching bases. The CDR3 is made up of 19 amino acids. CDR1 and CDR2 from the germline V gene are GTSNPN and SVGIG (reference sequence). V lost 8 bases to trimming and J lost 4 bases, with 33 bases between them. CDR3 residues: CASSVNIRDELRWNQPQHF. CDR3 nucleotides: TGTGCCAGTAGTGTCAACATCAGGGACGAACTAAGGTGGAATCAGCCCCAGCATTTT. The whole variable domain, remainder taken from reference TRBV30 and TRBJ1-5, is SQTIHQWPATLVQPVGSPLSLECTVEGTSNPNLYWYRQAAGRGLQLLFYSVGIGQISSEVPQNLSASRPQDRQFILSSKKLLLSDSGFYLCASSVNIRDELRWNQPQHFGDGTRLSIL.

This clone was detected ten times or more. The chain combines TRBV7-9 with TRBJ2-3; TRBD1 is a possible D gene (6 bases). The germline V and J ends were trimmed by 5 bases and 1 base, with 13 bases remaining between them. The CDR3 is 15 residues long. Germline V gene data show CDR1 as SEHNR and CDR2 as FQNEAQ (reference sequence). The DNA for the CDR3 is TGTGCCAGCAGCCAGGGGCTGGGGGGCACAGATACGCAGTATTTT. This codes for CASSQGLGGTDTQYF.

Regarding this clone: The germline gene is not matched at one end of the junction; a read error may be the cause. The rearrangement uses TRBV2 and TRBJ2-7, with 7 bases fitting TRBD1. CDR3 length: 13 residues. Germline values: CDR1 SNHLY, CDR2 FYNNEI. The CDR3 loop is CASSRQGRYEQYF. The DNA of the CDR3 is TGCGCCAGCAGCCGACAGGGTCGCTACGAGCAGTACTTC.

The chain links TRBV6-1 to TRBJ2-1; D not certain. V was clipped by 1 base and J by 4 bases, with 11 bases between them. Germline values: CDR1 MNHNS, CDR2 SASEGT. The CDR3 has 15 amino acids. CDR3 sequence: CASSEVGAYYNEQFF. In nucleotides, the CDR3 is TGTGCCAGCAGTGAAGTCGGAGCGTATTACAATGAGCAGTTCTTC.

This clone showed up just a few times. The gene calls are TRBV6-1 and TRBJ1-5; D may be TRBD1 (6 bases). The germline V gene encodes CDR1 MNHNS and CDR2 SASEGT. This CDR3 has 17 amino acids. V shed 4 bases and J shed 3 bases, with 19 bases lying between them. The CDR3 loop is CASSVQGSGAVNQPQHF. The CDR3 nucleotides read TGTGCCAGCAGTGTACAGGGCTCAGGGGCGGTCAATCAGCCCCAGCATTTT.

This sequence joins TRBV30 and TRBJ2-7, with TRBD2 as a possible D gene (5 bases). The germline CDR1 and CDR2 sequences are GTSNPN and SVGIG (reference sequence). This CDR3 is built from 15 residues. Trimming stripped 0 bases from V and 4 bases from J, with 16 bases between. CDR3 loop: CAWSVLGWERYEQYF. CDR3 in DNA: TGTGCCTGGAGTGTACTTGGGTGGGAGAGATACGAGCAGTACTTC.

The table lists this clone with many counts. Other nucleotide sequences from this sample produce the same CDR3. The gene calls are TRBV5-1 and TRBJ1-1, with D maybe TRBD1 (5 bases). Trimming cost V 5 bases and J 6 bases, with 20 bases left between them. The CDR3 runs 15 residues. From germline, CDR1 is SGHRS and CDR2 YFSETQ. The CDR3 sequence: CASRRLTGTDSEAFF. For the CDR3, the DNA is TGCGCCAGCAGGCGATTAACTGGGACTGATTCTGAAGCTTTCTTT.

About this clone itself: This may stem from a read error, because a much larger clone lies one nucleotide away. Given the absence of the conserved phenylalanine or tryptophan at the CDR3 end, a read error is likely. The chain carries TRBV2 and TRBJ1-1, with D hard to call. Trimming took off 7 bases at V and 1 base at J, with 10 bases between the two ends. Germline V gene data show CDR1 as SNHLY and CDR2 as FYNNEI. There are 13 residues in the CDR3. The CDR3, as DNA: TGTGCCAGCACCTCCGACGGGAACACTGAAGCTTTCCTT. Residues: CASTSDGNTEAFL.

This chain uses TRBV7-2 with TRBJ2-5; 8 nucleotides match TRBD1. The trim removed 5 bases at V and 4 bases at J, leaving 9 bases unmatched. The CDR3 is made up of 15 amino acids. Germline loops: CDR1 SGHTA, CDR2 FQGNSA. The CDR3 coding sequence is TGTGCCAGCAGCACAAGGACAGGGTTCCGAGAGACCCAGTACTTC. Translating it yields CASSTRTGFRETQYF.

This clone has more than one count but fewer than ten. The rearrangement joins TRBV10-3 to TRBJ2-7; 7 positions agree with TRBD2. The germline V gene has CDR1 ENHRY and CDR2 SYGVKD. V lost 2 bases and J lost 2; bases outside the gene matches: 6. There are 15 residues in the CDR3. The CDR3 DNA reads as TGTGCCATCAGTGAGGCATGGACTAGTGCCTACGAGCAGTACTTC. Residues: CAISEAWTSAYEQYF.

This clone was observed at least ten times. The rearrangement links TRBV20-1 to TRBJ2-1; 7 nucleotides line up with TRBD1. This CDR3 spans 16 amino acids. V shed 0 bases and J 5 bases; nucleotides not matched to a gene: 10. Germline lookup yields CDR1 DFQATT and CDR2 SNEGSKA (reference sequence). CDR3 sequence reads: CSARDPRRQGDNEQFF. CDR3 coding DNA: TGCAGTGCTAGAGATCCGCGAAGACAGGGAGACAATGAGCAGTTCTTC.

This clone has at least ten counts. The gene calls are TRBV2 and TRBJ2-2; TRBD2 aligns across 12 bases. The length of the CDR3 is 15 residues. Germline CDR1 reads SNHLY; CDR2 reads FYNNEI. The trim removed 7 bases at V and 10 bases at J, leaving 10 bases unmatched. CDR3 in amino acids: CASNQLAGGPEELFF. CDR3 DNA sequence: TGTGCCAGCAACCAACTAGCGGGAGGCCCCGAGGAGCTGTTTTTT. The entire variable domain, with the rest obtained from reference TRBV2 and TRBJ2-2, is as follows: EPEVTQTPSHQVTQMGQEVILRCVPISNHLYFYWYRQILGQKVEFLVSFYNNEISEKSEIFDDQFSVERPDGSNFTLKIRSTKLEDSAMYFCASNQLAGGPEELFFGEGSRLTVL.

The V call is TRBV11-2, the J call TRBJ1-4; D remains ambiguous. Trimming removed 5 bases at V and 8 bases at J, with 15 bases between. Germline CDR1 and CDR2: SGHAT and FQNNGV. CDR3 length: 14 amino acids. The CDR3 bases are TGTGCCAGCAGCAAAAGGCCCCAAGGGGAAAAACTGTTTTTT. This sequence encodes CASSKRPQGEKLFF.

The CDR3 nucleotides read TGTGCCAGCAGCTCGAACCGCGGGTTAAGTGGCTACACCTTC. It specifies CASSSNRGLSGYTF. This sequence joins TRBV5-8 and TRBJ1-2; D uncertain. This CDR3 spans 14 amino acids. Germline loops: CDR1 SGHTS, CDR2 YDEGEE. Trimming stripped 3 bases from V and 7 bases from J, with 16 bases between. Based on the CDR3 plus reference TRBV5-8 and TRBJ1-2, the full variable domain is EAGVTQSPTHLIKTRGQQATLRCSPISGHTSVYWYQQALGLGLQFLLWYDEGEERNRGNFPPRFSGRQFPNYSSELNVNALELEDSALYLCASSSNRGLSGYTFGSGTRLTVV.

This clone was picked up a small number of times. The sample contains more than one DNA sequence encoding this CDR3. The chain carries TRBV11-3 and TRBJ2-7; D might be TRBD1 or TRBD2, each matching 5 bases. This CDR3 has 14 residues. Germline CDR1 reads SGHNT; CDR2 reads YENEEA. Deletions cut 1 base from V and 3 bases from J, with 10 bases between. DNA for the CDR3: TGTGCCAGCAGCTTAGGGGGTGGGGGCTACGAGCAGTACTTC. Translation: CASSLGGGGYEQYF.

This clone was counted many times. V gene TRBV28 combines with J gene TRBJ2-3; no firm D call. The CDR3 totals 13 residues. Trimming took 4 bases from V and 1 from J, leaving 6 bases between them. Germline lookup yields CDR1 MDHEN and CDR2 SYDVKM. CDR3 nucleotides: TGTGCCAGCAGTTCCGATGGCACAGATACGCAGTATTTT. It codes for CASSSDGTDTQYF.

This clone showed up many times. The rearrangement links TRBV6-4 to TRBJ2-3; the match to TRBD2 covers 7 bases. This CDR3 is 19 amino acids long. Unmatched junction bases numbered 21, after V lost 5 bases and J lost 4 bases. Per germline, CDR1 MRHNA and CDR2 SNTAGT. Written as DNA, the CDR3 is TGTGCCAGCAGTCCCCTGGGGGGGGAAGACCAAGCTTATTCAGATACGCAGTATTTT. It specifies CASSPLGGEDQAYSDTQYF.

This clone was detected many times. The chain joins TRBV11-2 to TRBJ2-3; TRBD1 or TRBD2 may be the D gene (5 bases each). Trimming took 4 bases from V and 5 from J, leaving 16 bases between them. Germline V gene sequence: CDR1 SGHAT, CDR2 FQNNGV. This CDR3 contains 15 residues. The CDR3 here is CASSWDLTAGDTQYF. CDR3 nucleotides: TGTGCCAGCAGCTGGGACCTCACGGCGGGAGATACGCAGTATTTT.